Below, one T cell receptor (beta chain) is given with its context. There is no known antigen for this receptor. Base qualities are missing; no much larger clone stands one base away. This sample is drawn from a study of cytomegalovirus exposure and HLA in healthy donors (dated by TCRdb to the late 2010s). For the study in its entirety: According to an earlier analysis of around 600 of the donors, about 170 million T cells yielded roughly 100 million unique TCR beta sequences and around 300 Gb of sequence data. An early release that covered several hundred HLA-typed donors contained around 330 gigabases of sequencing data and tens of millions of unique TCR sequences. To decide whether each TCR beta V gene segment behaved as functional or pseudogenic, an earlier analysis of approximately 600 of the donors relied on high-throughput TCR beta sequencing. Along with the roughly 610-subject first cohort, a separate validation cohort of more than 90 different subjects was used. To study patterns of TCR occurrence, a later analysis re-analyzed previously published TCR beta repertoires from around 670 donors and added high-resolution HLA genotyping. Rather than using new phenotypic data, the later analysis identified candidate immune exposures from TCR beta sequences and from how often those sequences occurred across donors. The genetic ancestry cluster associated with self-reported Caucasian donors included around four fifths of the roughly 360 genotyped donors. HLA typing included class I and class II loci at four-digit resolution. Donor age, sex, ethnicity and CMV serostatus were compiled alongside the repertoire data. The study combined high-throughput TCR immunosequencing, statistical association of individual TCRs with disease status, and machine learning to predict cytomegalovirus infection status. On average, 235,054 unique TCR beta nucleotide sequences were sequenced per donor among 350 to 400 genotyped donors of the cohort, with 15% to 20% of those sequences being non-productive. All discovery cohort repertoires had been generated using a single sequencing platform. A later genetic analysis used genome-wide SNP genotypes for about 65% of the 666 donors, treating that subset as a discovery cohort. The study was designed to test whether signatures of past pathogen exposure could be identified by cataloging public T cell receptors. The study used immunosequencing to profile the T cell repertoires of approximately 690 subjects and linked those repertoires to cytomegalovirus serostatus. Typing coverage varied by locus: about 629-630 donors for A, B, C, DRB1 and DQB1; some 520 for DQA1; about 600 for DPA1; approximately 490 for DPB1. Five DR-DQ haplotypes were handled as single units for association and clustering because linkage in the cohort was strong.

The method behind the library was the immunoSEQ multiplex PCR assay. For the multiplex PCR, a mixture combining 60 forward primers for TCR Vbeta segments and 13 reverse primers for TCR Jbeta segments was used. The CDR3 region of rearranged TCR beta genes was amplified from genomic DNA by a multiplex PCR assay. Amplified TCR beta libraries were sequenced as 87-base-pair reads on the Illumina HiSeq System. On the study's bioinformatics: A later analysis counted tens of millions of unique TCR beta chains across the 650 to 800 repertoires, and approximately 11 million of these chains were shared by at least two donors. A nearest-neighbor algorithm error-corrected the raw reads and collapsed the reads into unique sequences, merging closely related sequences to remove PCR and sequencing errors. V, D and J gene segments were assigned by aligning CDR3 sequences to IMGT reference sequences. For a sequence to be retained, a match of at least six nucleotides to both a V gene segment and a J gene segment was required. A rearrangement counted as productive if the CDR3 had no stop codons and remained in frame with V and J, and every other rearrangement counted as non-productive. CDR3 was defined according to IMGT convention as the region running from the second conserved V-encoded cysteine to the conserved J-encoded phenylalanine. Sequences without an unambiguous match to a single V gene segment were excluded from the earlier analysis of 587 of the donors. An earlier analysis of around 600 of the donors classified V segments as functional when productive rearrangements were above 56.7% and as segregating when the standard deviation between donors was above 5%. A statistical classification framework was built for diagnosing cytomegalovirus status from the catalog of TCR beta chain sequences. In a later analysis, TCR nucleotide sequences were compared against IMGT/GENE-DB human TR gene sequences so that V and J genes could be assigned. A later analysis assigned CDR3 sequences and most-parsimonious VDJ recombination scenarios with the TCRdist pipeline. A later analysis defined each TCR beta chain by its CDR3 amino acid sequence plus V-gene family, and excluded reads lacking a unique V-gene family. As a way to deal with suspected cross-contamination and a sequencing artifact, a later analysis dropped 450 to 600 nucleotide sequences that were highly shared and had low generation probability. For each public chain, a later analysis derived a clonal expansion index from normalized ranks of inferred template counts within each repertoire. In a later analysis, generation probabilities were computed with a VDJ recombination model fitted to out-of-frame rearrangements, and the resulting probabilities were checked against IGoR. A later analysis scored TCR-TCR, TCR-HLA and TCR-CMV co-occurrence with hypergeometric tests, applying a repertoire-size bias correction to TCR pairs. In a later analysis, false discovery rates were estimated by permuting HLA or CMV assignments 20 times. In a later analysis, co-occurring TCRs were grouped with DBSCAN, and TCRdist sequence similarity was added when clustering was performed within HLA-allele-positive subsets. For co-occurrence clustering, repertoires with fewer than 30,000 or more than 120,000 public chains were excluded, along with a handful of repertoires with anomalous nucleotide sharing. The immuneACCESS repertoire file appears here via TCRdb, limited to in-frame rearrangements. These files lack a portion of the clones; in checked studies, under half of the deficit traces to unresolved V genes, and the cause of the others is not known. Clone size and V and J calls were adopted from that table, with D and trimming inferred from the DNA. The sample has about 78,000 clones on record, approximately 77% of them singletons. Clones ranked in the top ten supply roughly 10% of the sample.

The research as a whole found: When HLA alleles, especially DR and DQ, strongly co-occurred, TCR associations were difficult to assign to individual alleles. A later analysis reported that several top co-occurrence clusters appeared linked to parvovirus B19, influenza, CMV and Epstein-Barr virus. In an earlier analysis of roughly 560 of the donors, most TCR beta V segments were observed in productive rearrangements about 87% or about 30% of the time, broadly matching IMGT annotations. In a later analysis, HLA-associated TCR beta chains were found to be more clonally expanded and to have lower generation probabilities than equally common non-associated chains. A few of the identified cytomegalovirus-associated TCR beta chains were confirmed in vitro to be specific for cytomegalovirus antigens. A later genetic analysis reported fewer N-insertions in productive TCRs among donors in an Asian-associated ancestry cluster than the roughly 700-donor mean. A cluster of highly shared sequence variants was judged likely to represent a technical artifact of the sequencing pipeline. Most CMV-associated TCR beta chains appeared to be HLA-restricted in a later analysis, and the HLA associations seemed to be driven largely by CMV exposure. For the cohort, immune exposure information was limited to CMV serostatus. In the study, about 150 TCR beta chains were listed as associated with cytomegalovirus. Most TCR sequences were seen in very few donors, while some public TCRs were found in many individuals. Roughly uniform sequencing depth across donors was assumed in presence/absence analyses, although this assumption may not hold. In a later genetic analysis, a missense DCLRE1C variant was associated with V-gene and J-gene trimming of TCR beta chains, and the association was replicated in an independent cohort. The earlier analysis of a few hundred of the donors excluded 15 to 20 rarely observed V segments, including chromosome 9 orphons, because counts were too low. A later analysis associated about 17,000 TCR beta sequences with specific HLA alleles at a false discovery rate of 0.05. Only TCR beta chains were sequenced in this cohort, and the absence of alpha or paired-chain data limited detectable features. A further reported finding was that TCR beta sequences accurately predicted the HLA-A and HLA-B alleles for most subjects in the first cohort. Because some donors lacked HLA typing at each locus, the association tests relied only on the typed subset. Linkage disequilibrium might explain the correlated functional status among segregating V segments, but an unknown experimental factor could not be excluded. The classifier was reported to diagnose cytomegalovirus status with high specificity and sensitivity in both the original cohort and the validation cohort. According to a later analysis, TCR association rates differed among HLA loci, with DRB1 alleles showing the most associated TCRs and HLA-C alleles showing the fewest. The 87-base-pair reads could not distinguish some IMGT-functional V segments, including TRBV6-2 and TRBV6-3, so those segments were excluded. The authors suggested that the approach could potentially be extended to other disease states and immunological phenotypes.

Measured from the cysteine to the phenylalanine, the CDR3 is 16 residues long. Only the CDR3 portion is preserved as DNA: 48 bases, with reading frame beginning at the first base. After removal of 4 bases from V and 3 bases from J, the junction retains 3 bases not matched to a gene. The germline V gene (reference sequence) gives CDR1 as MNHEY and CDR2 as SMNVEV. In total, 600 or so healthy bone marrow donors made up the cohort. Cohort members were all nominally healthy when sampled, although unrecorded immune exposures were likely present. The donor was CMV seropositive and was included in the group of 250 to 300 seropositive cohort members. Every donor gave a peripheral blood sample, and the peripheral blood mononuclear cells from that sample were used for TCR beta sequencing. Genomic DNA was extracted from the blood cell samples with the Qiagen DNeasy Blood Extraction Kit.

What was sequenced was PBMCs. The source of this sequence is a woman between 40 and 55 years old in good health and CMV-seropositive. The V and J segments used are TRBV27 and TRBJ2-7, and TRBD2 matches 16 of the central bases. The CDR3 loop reads CASSSGLAGGLYEQYF. The bases read TGTGCCAGCAGTTCGGGACTAGCGGGGGGGCTCTACGAGCAGTACTTC.